The present entry profiles one TCR beta chain with its context. TCRdb's table, derived via immunoSEQ multiplex PCR, lists solely in-frame clones and lacks some. The sample yields approximately 70,000 clones, 88% seen once. This CDR3 comprises 15 residues. After removal of 6 bases from V and 6 bases from J, the junction contained 11 bases not matched to a gene. The germline V gene encodes CDR1 MNHEY and CDR2 SMNVEV (reference sequence). This sample was taken from a study of OX40 agonist ivuxolimab in advanced cancers. Study-level background: People who had prior anti-PD-1, anti-PD-L1 or anti-CTLA-4 therapy could take part, and around 40% had some. One patient with hepatocellular carcinoma and two with cutaneous melanoma, three in all, had partial responses.

The sequences come from CD4+ or CD8+ T cells sorted from blood, collected in a trial of the OX40 agonist ivuxolimab. The genes are TRBV27 and TRBJ1-5; 7 nucleotides match TRBD1. The TCR sequence derives from an adult with an advanced solid tumor such as melanoma, head and neck, liver or kidney cancer. CDR3 nucleotides: TGTGCCAGCAGAAAAACAGGGGAGATCCTTCAGCCCCAGCATTTT. It is translated as CASRKTGEILQPQHF.